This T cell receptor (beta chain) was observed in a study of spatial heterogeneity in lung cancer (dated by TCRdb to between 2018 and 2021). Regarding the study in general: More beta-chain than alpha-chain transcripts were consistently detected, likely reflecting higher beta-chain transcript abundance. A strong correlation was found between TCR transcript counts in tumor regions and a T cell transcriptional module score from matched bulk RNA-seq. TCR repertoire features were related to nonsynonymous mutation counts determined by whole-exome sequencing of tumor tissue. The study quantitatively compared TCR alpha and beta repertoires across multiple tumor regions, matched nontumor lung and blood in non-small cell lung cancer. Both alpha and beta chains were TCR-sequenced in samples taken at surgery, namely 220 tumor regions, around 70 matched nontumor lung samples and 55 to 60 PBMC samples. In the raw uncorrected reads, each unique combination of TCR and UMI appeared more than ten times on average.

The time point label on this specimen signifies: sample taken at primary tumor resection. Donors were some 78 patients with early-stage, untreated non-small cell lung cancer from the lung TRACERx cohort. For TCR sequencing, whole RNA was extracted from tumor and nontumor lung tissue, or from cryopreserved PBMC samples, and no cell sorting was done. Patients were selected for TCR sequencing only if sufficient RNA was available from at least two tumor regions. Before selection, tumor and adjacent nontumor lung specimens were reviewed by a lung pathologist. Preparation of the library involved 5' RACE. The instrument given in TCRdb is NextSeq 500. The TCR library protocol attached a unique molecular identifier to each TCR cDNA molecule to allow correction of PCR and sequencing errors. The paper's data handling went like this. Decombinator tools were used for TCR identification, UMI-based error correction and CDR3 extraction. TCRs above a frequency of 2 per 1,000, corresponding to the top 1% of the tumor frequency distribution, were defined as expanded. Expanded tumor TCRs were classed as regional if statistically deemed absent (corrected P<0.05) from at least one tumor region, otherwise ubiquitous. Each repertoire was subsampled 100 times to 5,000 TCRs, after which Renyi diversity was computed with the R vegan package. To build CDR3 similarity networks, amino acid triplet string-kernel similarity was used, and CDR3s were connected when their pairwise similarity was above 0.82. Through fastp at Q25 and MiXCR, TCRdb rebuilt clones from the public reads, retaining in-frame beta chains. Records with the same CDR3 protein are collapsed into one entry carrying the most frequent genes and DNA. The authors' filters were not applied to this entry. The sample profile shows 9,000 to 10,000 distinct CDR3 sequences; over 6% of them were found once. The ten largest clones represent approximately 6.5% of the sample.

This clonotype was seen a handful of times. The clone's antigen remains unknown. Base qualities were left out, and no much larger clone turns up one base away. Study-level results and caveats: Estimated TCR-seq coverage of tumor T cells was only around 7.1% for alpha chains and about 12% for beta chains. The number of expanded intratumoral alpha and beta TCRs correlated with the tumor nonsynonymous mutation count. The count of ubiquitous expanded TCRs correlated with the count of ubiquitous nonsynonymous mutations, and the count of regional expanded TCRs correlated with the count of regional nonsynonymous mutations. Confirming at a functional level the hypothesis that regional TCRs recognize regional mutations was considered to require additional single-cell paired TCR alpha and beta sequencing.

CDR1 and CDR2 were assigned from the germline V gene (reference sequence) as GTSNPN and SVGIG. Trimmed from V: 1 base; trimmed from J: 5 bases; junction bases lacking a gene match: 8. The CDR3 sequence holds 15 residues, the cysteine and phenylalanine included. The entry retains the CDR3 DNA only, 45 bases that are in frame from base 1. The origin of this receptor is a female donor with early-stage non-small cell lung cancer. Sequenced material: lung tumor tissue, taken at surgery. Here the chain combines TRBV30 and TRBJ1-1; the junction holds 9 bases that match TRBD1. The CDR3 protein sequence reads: CAWSADRGVYTEAFF. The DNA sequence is TGTGCCTGGAGTGCCGACAGGGGGGTTTATACTGAAGCTTTCTTT.